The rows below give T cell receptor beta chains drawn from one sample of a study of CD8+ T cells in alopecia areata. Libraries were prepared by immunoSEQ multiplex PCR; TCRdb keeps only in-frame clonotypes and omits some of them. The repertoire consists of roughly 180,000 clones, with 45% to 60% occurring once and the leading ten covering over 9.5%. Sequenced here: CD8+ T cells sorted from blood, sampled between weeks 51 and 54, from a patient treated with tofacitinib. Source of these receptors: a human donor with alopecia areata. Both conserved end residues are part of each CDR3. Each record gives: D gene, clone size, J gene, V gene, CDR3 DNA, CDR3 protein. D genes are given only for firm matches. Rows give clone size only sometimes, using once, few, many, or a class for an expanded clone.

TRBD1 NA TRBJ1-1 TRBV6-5 TGTGCCAGCAGTTACGGGCAGGGGGAAATGAACACTGAAGCTTTCTTT CASSYGQGEMNTEAFF
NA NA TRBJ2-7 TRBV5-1 TGCGCCAGCAGCTTGGGGGCAGTCGCCTACGAGCAGTACTTC CASSLGAVAYEQYF
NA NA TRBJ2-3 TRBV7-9 TGTGCCAGCAGCAGGGACACATACACAGATACGCAGTATTTT CASSRDTYTDTQYF
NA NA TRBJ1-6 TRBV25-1 TGTGCCAGCAGTGAACGGGGCTCCTATAATTCACCCCTCCACTTT CASSERGSYNSPLHF
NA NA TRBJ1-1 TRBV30 TGTGCCTGGAGTTACGCAGGCGGCACTGAAGCTTTCTTT CAWSYAGGTEAFF
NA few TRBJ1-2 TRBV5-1 TGCGCCAGCAGCTTGGGAGTTGGCGACAGTCACGGCTACACCTTC CASSLGVGDSHGYTF
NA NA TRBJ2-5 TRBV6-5 TGTGCCAGCAGTTACCATACGACGGATACACGTGAGACCCAGTACTTC CASSYHTTDTRETQYF
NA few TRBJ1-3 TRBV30 TGTGCCTGGGAGGAGGTTTCTGGAAACACCATATATTTT CAWEEVSGNTIYF
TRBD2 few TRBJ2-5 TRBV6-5 TGTGCCAGCAGAGGGGAGGGCAGGGAGACCCAGTACTTC CASRGEGRETQYF
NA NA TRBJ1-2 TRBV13 TGTGCCAGCAGCTTAGGCAGTTCTAACTATGGCTACACCTTC CASSLGSSNYGYTF
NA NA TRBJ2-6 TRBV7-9 TGTGCCAGCAGCTACACTTCTGGGGCCAACGTCCTGACTTTC CASSYTSGANVLTF
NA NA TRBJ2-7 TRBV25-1 TGTGCCAGTGGACGGGAATCCTACGAGCAGTACTTC CASGRESYEQYF
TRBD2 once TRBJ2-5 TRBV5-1 TGCGCCAGCAGCTTGGAGCCAGCGGGGGTGAACCTAGAGACCCAGTACTTC CASSLEPAGVNLETQYF
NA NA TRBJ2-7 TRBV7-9 TGTGCCAGCACCACCCCGAAGGGACCGTCTTACGAGCAGTACTTC CASTTPKGPSYEQYF
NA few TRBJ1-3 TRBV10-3 TGTGCCATCAGTGAAAAAGATGGAAACACCATATATTTT CAISEKDGNTIYF
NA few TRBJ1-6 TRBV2 TGTGCCAGCAGGGGGGAAAACTCCTATAATTCACCCCTCCACTTT CASRGENSYNSPLHF
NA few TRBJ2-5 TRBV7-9 TGTGCCAGCAGCCAAGAGGGTAGTGGCCAAGAGACCCAGTACTTC CASSQEGSGQETQYF